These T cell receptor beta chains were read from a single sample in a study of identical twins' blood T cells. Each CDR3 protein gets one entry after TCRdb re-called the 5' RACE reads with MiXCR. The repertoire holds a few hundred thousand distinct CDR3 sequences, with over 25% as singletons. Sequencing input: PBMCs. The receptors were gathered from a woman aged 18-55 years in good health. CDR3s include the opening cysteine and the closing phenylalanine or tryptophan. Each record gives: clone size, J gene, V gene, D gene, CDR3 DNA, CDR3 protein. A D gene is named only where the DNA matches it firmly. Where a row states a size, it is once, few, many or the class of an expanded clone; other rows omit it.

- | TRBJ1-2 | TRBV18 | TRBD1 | TGTGCCAGCTCACCCCCAGACAGGGGGAACTATGGCTACACCTTC | CASSPPDRGNYGYTF
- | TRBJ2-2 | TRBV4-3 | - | TGCGCCAGCAGCCGACTAACGGCAGACACCGGGGAGCTGTTTTTT | CASSRLTADTGELFF
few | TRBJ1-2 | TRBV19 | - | TGTGCCAGTAGTTATCAGGGGTTTGGCTACACCTTC | CASSYQGFGYTF
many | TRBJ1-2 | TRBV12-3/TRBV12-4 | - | TGCGCCAGCAGCTTCAGTGGCAATGGCTACACCTTC | CASSFSGNGYTF
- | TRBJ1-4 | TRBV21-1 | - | TGTGCCCGCAGTAAAGATGAGCAGTTCAATGAAAAACTGTTTTTC | CARSKDEQFNEKLFF
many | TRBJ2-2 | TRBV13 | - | TGTGCCAGCAGCTTAACTGGCACCGGGGAGCTGTTTTTT | CASSLTGTGELFF
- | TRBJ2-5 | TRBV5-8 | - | TGTGCCAGCAGCATGGGGTGGGGCAGCTCCAAAGAGACCCAGTACTTC | CASSMGWGSSKETQYF
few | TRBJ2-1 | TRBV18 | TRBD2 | TGTGCCAGCTCACGATCCGGGACTAGCGTCAACAATGAGCAGTTCTTC | CASSRSGTSVNNEQFF
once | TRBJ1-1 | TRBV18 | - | TGTGCCAGCTCACCGGTAGCTTTCTTT | CASSPVAFF
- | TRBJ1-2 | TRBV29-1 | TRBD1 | TGCAGCGTTGAGGGACAGGGGGCTTATGGCTACACCTTC | CSVEGQGAYGYTF
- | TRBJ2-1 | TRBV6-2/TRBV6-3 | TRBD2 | TGTGCCAGCACCCCCTATAGCGGGAGGGTATACAATGAGCAGTTCTTC | CASTPYSGRVYNEQFF
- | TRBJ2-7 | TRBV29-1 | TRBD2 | TGCAGCGTCCGCGGACTAGCGTCCCTACCCTACGAGCAGTACTTC | CSVRGLASLPYEQYF
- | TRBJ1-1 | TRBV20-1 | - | TGCAGTGCTAGTGCCCTTGGAGGACTTGACACTGAAGCTTTCTTT | CSASALGGLDTEAFF
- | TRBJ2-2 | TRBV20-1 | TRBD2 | TGCAGTGCTAGGGATATAGCGGGAGGGCCCCGGGAGCTGTTTTTT | CSARDIAGGPRELFF
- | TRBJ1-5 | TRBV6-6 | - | TGTGCCAGCAGCACTACTTTTAAAAGCAATCAGCCCCAGCATTTT | CASSTTFKSNQPQHF
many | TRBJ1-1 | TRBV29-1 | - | TGCAGCGACCGGGGGCGAAGAACTGAAGCTTTCTTT | CSDRGRRTEAFF
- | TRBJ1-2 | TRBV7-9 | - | TGTTCCAGCAGCCTACAGGGTATGTGGGCGTATGGCTACACCTTC | CSSSLQGMWAYGYTF
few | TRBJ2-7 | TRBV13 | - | TGTGCCAGCAGCTTCGGTAGGGGCAAATACTACGAGCAGTACTTC | CASSFGRGKYYEQYF
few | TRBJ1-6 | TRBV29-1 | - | TGCAGCGTCGTCACTGGACAGTCGAATTCACCCCTCCACTTT | CSVVTGQSNSPLHF
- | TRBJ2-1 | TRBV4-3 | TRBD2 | TGCGCCAGCAGCCAAGATCTAGCGGGAGGACACAATGAGCAGTTCTTC | CASSQDLAGGHNEQFF
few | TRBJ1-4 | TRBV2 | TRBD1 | TGTGCCAGCAGTAGGGAGGGACAGAAGTCTGAAAAACTGTTTTTT | CASSREGQKSEKLFF
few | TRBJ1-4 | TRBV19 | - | TGTGCCAGTAGTCGGACAGCTAATGAAAAACTGTTTTTT | CASSRTANEKLFF